A selection of T cell receptor beta chains follows, all from one sample in a study of cytomegalovirus exposure and HLA in healthy donors. Produced via immunoSEQ multiplex PCR; TCRdb's table is partial and in-frame only. The sample carries approximately 240,000 clones, 82% recorded once. Sequencing used PBMCs. The receptors here all came from a middle-aged woman in good health and CMV-seronegative. CDR3s include the opening cysteine and the closing phenylalanine or tryptophan. A D gene is named only where the DNA matches it firmly. The listing skips clone size in some rows; elsewhere it reads once, few, many or a size class.

V	J	size	D	DNA	CDR3
TRBV30	TRBJ2-1	few	.	TGTGCCTGGAGTCTAGTTGGGTCCTACAATGAGCAGTTCTTC	CAWSLVGSYNEQFF
TRBV4-1	TRBJ2-7	.	.	TGCGCCAGCAGCCAAGTACAGGTCTCCTACGAGCAGTACTTC	CASSQVQVSYEQYF
TRBV19	TRBJ1-1	.	.	TGTGCCAGTAGTATGGGGGGATCAAACACTGAAGCTTTCTTT	CASSMGGSNTEAFF
TRBV5-5	TRBJ2-7	.	.	TGTGCCAGCAGCTTTCAGGGTCTAGCCTACGAGCAGTACTTC	CASSFQGLAYEQYF
TRBV15	TRBJ1-3	once	.	TGTGCCACCAGCAGAGACAGGGTCCCTGGAAACACCATATATTTT	CATSRDRVPGNTIYF
TRBV19	TRBJ2-7	few	TRBD1	TGTGCCAGTAGTGTAACAGGGGGTCCCATGAACGAGCAGTACTTC	CASSVTGGPMNEQYF
TRBV7-9	TRBJ2-7	once	TRBD2	TGTGCCAGCAGCTTATCAGCGGGGGTAAACGAGCAGTACTTC	CASSLSAGVNEQYF
TRBV2	TRBJ2-7	.	TRBD2	TGTGCCAGCAGGCCGGGACTATCTTCCAACTACTACGAGCAGTACTTC	CASRPGLSSNYYEQYF
TRBV5-1	TRBJ2-5	.	TRBD2	TGCGCCAGCAGCTTGGAGGTCGGGGGGGCGCGAGAGACCCAGTACTTC	CASSLEVGGARETQYF
TRBV6-5	TRBJ2-1	.	TRBD1	TGTGCCAGCAGTTACGGACAGGGAGTCGGTGATCAGTTCTTC	CASSYGQGVGDQFF
TRBV28	TRBJ1-1	once	.	TGTGCCAGCAGTCTACAGGGCCGAGTTGCTTTCTTT	CASSLQGRVAFF
TRBV6-1	TRBJ1-2	.	.	TGTGCCAGCAGTGAACGGGGGTCGGGGGATGGCTACACCTTC	CASSERGSGDGYTF
TRBV27	TRBJ2-1	.	TRBD1	TGTGCCAGCAGGCCCTCCGGGACAGGGCGAGGTGAGCAGTTCTTC	CASRPSGTGRGEQFF
TRBV5-4	TRBJ1-2	once	.	TGTGCCAGCAGGGATGGGGGGGCCAGCTATGGCTACACCTTC	CASRDGGASYGYTF
TRBV28	TRBJ1-1	.	.	TGTGCCAGCAGTTTAACCCAGTACACTGAAGCTTTCTTT	CASSLTQYTEAFF
TRBV2	TRBJ2-5	.	TRBD2	TGTGCCAGCAGTGAGGCGGGGGGGTACCAAGAGACCCAGTACTTC	CASSEAGGYQETQYF
TRBV9	TRBJ2-6	.	.	TGTGCCAGCAGCGGGGGGGACAGTGGCTCTGGGGCCAACGTCCTGACTTTC	CASSGGDSGSGANVLTF
TRBV7-9	TRBJ2-1	.	.	TGTGCCAGCAGCAGGCCGAGAAGGAGCTCCTACAATGAGCAGTTCTTC	CASSRPRRSSYNEQFF
TRBV10-3	TRBJ2-7	.	TRBD1	TGTGCCATCAGTGAGCCCGGGACAGGGGCGCGGGGGCGGCTGACCTACGAGCAGTACTTC	CAISEPGTGARGRLTYEQYF
TRBV30	TRBJ1-6	.	.	TGTGGGAGTTCGGGACACAATAATTCACCCCTCCACTTT	CGSSGHNNSPLHF
TRBV16	TRBJ2-7	.	.	TGTGCCAGCAGCCCCGGGGTGGTAACCTACGAGCAGTACTTC	CASSPGVVTYEQYF
TRBV19	TRBJ2-6	.	.	TGTGCCAGTACCCCCTTCCAGGGGTTGAGGACTGGGGCCAACGTCCTGACTTTC	CASTPFQGLRTGANVLTF
TRBV14	TRBJ2-5	.	.	TGTGCCAGCAGCCAAGAGAGGGGGACCCCCCAAGAGACCCAGTACTTC	CASSQERGTPQETQYF
TRBV27	TRBJ1-6	.	.	TGTGCCAGCGCGTGGGGGGGACGGGGGTCACCCCTCCACTTT	CASAWGGRGSPLHF
TRBV28	TRBJ1-4	.	TRBD1	TGTGCCAGCAGTTTCCCTCAGGGGGCCCAACTGTTTTTT	CASSFPQGAQLFF
TRBV30	TRBJ1-2	.	TRBD1	TGTGCCTGGACAGGGGGTAACTATGGCTACACCTTC	CAWTGGNYGYTF
TRBV30	TRBJ1-6	.	TRBD1	TGTGCCTGGAGAGGGTCAGGGGGTGGATCACCCCTCCACTTT	CAWRGSGGGSPLHF
TRBV11-2	TRBJ1-1	.	TRBD1	TGTGCCAGTTGGGACAGACTTAACGTGAACACTGAAGCTTTCTTT	CASWDRLNVNTEAFF
TRBV9	TRBJ2-2	.	TRBD2	TGTGCCAGCAGCGTAGGGGGTAGCGGGACCGGGGAGCTGTTTTTT	CASSVGGSGTGELFF
TRBV27	TRBJ1-1	.	TRBD1	TGTGCCAGCAGACCGCGGATGGGACAGGGAGGGACTGAAGCTTTCTTT	CASRPRMGQGGTEAFF
TRBV30	TRBJ1-5	.	.	TGTGCCTGGAGTACGGGGTCTAGCAATCAGCCCCAGCATTTT	CAWSTGSSNQPQHF
TRBV30	TRBJ1-2	.	.	TGTGCCTGGAGGCCGCCAGCTAACTATGGCTACACCTTC	CAWRPPANYGYTF
TRBV7-2	TRBJ2-7	.	.	TGTGCCAGCAGCTTCACATCAGGAGGGAGCTCCTACGAGCAGTACTTC	CASSFTSGGSSYEQYF
TRBV2	TRBJ2-5	.	.	TGTGCCAGCAGCCAGGGTAGGGGGGAGACCCAGTACTTC	CASSQGRGETQYF
TRBV23-1	TRBJ1-4	.	TRBD1	TGCGCCAGCAGCAGCCCACAGGGGCCTAATGAAAAACTGTTTTTT	CASSSPQGPNEKLFF
TRBV5-6	TRBJ2-7	.	TRBD2	TGTGCCAGCAGTCAGCGGGGGATCTACGAGCAGTACTTC	CASSQRGIYEQYF
TRBV14	TRBJ1-2	.	.	TGTGCCAGCAGCGCGGCAGCCCTCTATGGCTACACCTTC	CASSAAALYGYTF
TRBV5-8	TRBJ1-3	.	TRBD1	TGTGCCAGCAGCCAGAGGGACAGGGGGCTTGGAAACACCATATATTTT	CASSQRDRGLGNTIYF
TRBV7-6	TRBJ2-5	.	TRBD2	TGTGCCAGCAGCGGACTAGCGGGGGGTCTCCAAGAGACCCAGTACTTC	CASSGLAGGLQETQYF
TRBV11-2	TRBJ1-4	once	TRBD1	TGTGCCAGCAGCTTCGGACAGGGAGGGGAAAAACTGTTTTTT	CASSFGQGGEKLFF
TRBV6-1	TRBJ1-4	.	.	TGTGCCAGCAGTGAAGGTTGGGCAGGGAAGGAAAAACTGTTTTTT	CASSEGWAGKEKLFF
TRBV7-9	TRBJ1-2	.	TRBD1	TGTGCCAGCAGCTTAGATCAGGGGGCTGGTAACTATGGCTACACCTTC	CASSLDQGAGNYGYTF
TRBV18	TRBJ1-4	.	TRBD1	TGTGCCAGCTCACCACCAGGGGGCGAGCTGTTTTTT	CASSPPGGELFF
TRBV2	TRBJ1-5	.	TRBD1	TGTGCCAGCATCCGGGACAGATTTACCAATCAGCCCCAGCATTTT	CASIRDRFTNQPQHF
TRBV5-6	TRBJ2-2	few	TRBD2	TGTGCCAGCAGCCTGGGACTAGCGGGGAGAGCCGGGGAGCTGTTTTTT	CASSLGLAGRAGELFF